This T cell receptor (beta chain) was sequenced during a study of CD8+ T cells in alopecia areata. About the research overall: Tofacitinib was taken orally by treated patients, and the dose was 5 to 10 mg twice daily. Points from the study as a whole: Sequences from scalp samples also cover resident alphabeta T cells of normal skin. Among patients, TCR sharing was less clear than in mice, a difference possibly due in part to HLA diversity in the patient population.

Stated treatment: oral pan-JAK inhibitor, 5-10 mg twice daily. Both peripheral blood and punch biopsies of lesional scalp skin were obtained from patients who had alopecia areata. Sequencing templates came from extracted RNA that was reverse transcribed into cDNA. Produced via immunoSEQ multiplex PCR; TCRdb's table is partial and in-frame only. This sample carries some 240,000 clones, under 60% of them seen once, and the ten largest clones take around 1.5%. With regard to this clone: Its target is not known.

The germline V gene encodes CDR1 SGHTA and CDR2 FQGTGA. The V and J ends lost 3 bases and 9 bases respectively, with 15 bases between them. The CDR3 runs to 14 residues. The clonotype originates from a human donor with alopecia areata. V is TRBV7-3 and J is TRBJ2-1, with a tentative D call TRBD1 (7 bases). Sequenced material: CD4+ T cells sorted from blood, taken at week 4, from a patient treated with tofacitinib. The CDR3 bases are TGTGCCAGCAGCTTTCAGGGGGGCACGAGTGAGCAGTTCTTC. It yields the protein CASSFQGGTSEQFF.